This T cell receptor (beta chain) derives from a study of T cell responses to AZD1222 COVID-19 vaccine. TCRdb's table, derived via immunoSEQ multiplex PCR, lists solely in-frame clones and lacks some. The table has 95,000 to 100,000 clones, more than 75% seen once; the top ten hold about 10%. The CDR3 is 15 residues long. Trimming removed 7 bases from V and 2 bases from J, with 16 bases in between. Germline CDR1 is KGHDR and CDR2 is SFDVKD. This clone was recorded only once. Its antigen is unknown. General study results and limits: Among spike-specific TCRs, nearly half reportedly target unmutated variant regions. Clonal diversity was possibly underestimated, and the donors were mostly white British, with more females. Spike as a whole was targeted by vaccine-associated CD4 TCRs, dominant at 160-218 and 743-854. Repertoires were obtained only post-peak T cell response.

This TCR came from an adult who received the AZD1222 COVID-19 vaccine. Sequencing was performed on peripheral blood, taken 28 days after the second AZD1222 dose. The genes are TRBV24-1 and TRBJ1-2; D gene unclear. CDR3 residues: CATSPPRRANYGYTF. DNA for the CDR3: TGTGCCACCAGCCCCCCCCGGAGGGCCAACTATGGCTACACCTTC.